A selection of T cell receptor beta chains follows, all from one sample in a study of CD8 T cells in Susac syndrome. A single record per CDR3 protein comes from TCRdb applying MiXCR to the immunoSEQ multiplex PCR reads. Here the sample spans some 260,000 distinct CDR3 sequences, 93% being singletons. The sample comprised CD4+ T cells from PBMCs. These TCRs come from a human donor with multiple sclerosis. CDR3s include the opening cysteine and the closing phenylalanine or tryptophan. The D gene is left open where the match is weak. Clone sizes are given selectively: once, few, many, or a class where the clone is expanded.

TRBJ2-7	TRBV5-6	-	-	CASSLQLFSYEQYF	TGTGCCAGCAGCTTGCAGCTATTCTCCTACGAGCAGTACTTC
TRBJ2-3	TRBV29-1	-	-	CSASGDDQYF	TGCAGCGCTTCGGGTGACGATCAGTATTTT
TRBJ2-1	TRBV29-1	-	-	CSVYLLANEQFF	TGCAGCGTTTATCTACTAGCCAATGAGCAGTTCTTC
TRBJ2-5	TRBV3-1	-	TRBD2	CASSQLTSGRAGETQYF	TGTGCCAGCAGCCAATTGACTAGCGGGAGGGCCGGCGAGACCCAGTACTTC
TRBJ1-6	TRBV15	-	-	CATSRDPGNNSPLHF	TGTGCCACCAGCAGAGACCCGGGTAATAATTCACCCCTCCACTTT
TRBJ1-1	TRBV12-3/TRBV12-4	-	-	CASSLHREATEAFF	TGTGCCAGCAGCCTCCACAGGGAAGCCACTGAAGCTTTCTTT
TRBJ2-1	TRBV20-1	-	-	CSATTGRNSYNEQFF	TGCAGTGCTACGACAGGGAGGAACTCCTACAATGAGCAGTTCTTC
TRBJ2-3	TRBV7-3	-	-	CASSPQGDLSTDTQYF	TGTGCCAGCAGCCCCCAGGGCGATCTTAGCACAGATACGCAGTATTTT
TRBJ2-2	TRBV5-1	-	-	CASSRRGADTGELFF	TGCGCCAGCAGCCGACGGGGGGCGGACACCGGGGAGCTGTTTTTT
TRBJ2-3	TRBV7-9	-	-	CASSPGVADTDTQYF	TGTGCCAGCAGCCCCGGGGTAGCGGACACAGATACGCAGTATTTT
TRBJ2-4	TRBV19	-	TRBD2	CASSMGLAGVVAKNIQYF	TGTGCCAGTAGTATGGGACTAGCGGGAGTGGTGGCCAAAAACATTCAGTACTTC
TRBJ2-2	TRBV7-2	-	TRBD1	CASLPGTGATGELFF	TGTGCCAGCCTCCCAGGGACAGGGGCAACCGGGGAGCTGTTTTTT
TRBJ2-5	TRBV9	-	TRBD2	CASSVATSGGLQETQYF	TGTGCCAGCAGCGTAGCGACTAGCGGGGGGCTTCAAGAGACCCAGTACTTC
TRBJ1-5	TRBV19	-	-	CASSRAGLSNQPQHF	TGTGCCAGTAGTAGGGCAGGCCTTAGCAATCAGCCCCAGCATTTT
TRBJ1-6	TRBV9	-	TRBD1	CASSAQGARSPLHF	TGTGCCAGCAGCGCCCAGGGGGCGCGTTCACCCCTCCACTTT
TRBJ2-3	TRBV11-2	-	TRBD2	CASSSGLAGSPDTQYF	TGTGCCAGCAGCTCGGGACTAGCGGGATCCCCTGATACGCAGTATTTT
TRBJ1-6	TRBV3-1	-	TRBD1	CASSQAGTGGNSPLHF	TGTGCCAGCAGCCAAGCCGGGACAGGGGGCAATTCACCCCTCCACTTT
TRBJ2-1	TRBV7-3	-	-	CASSFFAGGSYNEQFF	TGTGCCAGCAGCTTTTTCGCCGGAGGTTCCTACAATGAGCAGTTCTTC
TRBJ2-6	TRBV18	-	-	CASSPLGTGANVLTF	TGTGCCAGCTCACCACTAGGGACTGGGGCCAACGTCCTGACTTTC
TRBJ2-3	TRBV20-1	few	-	CSAQTGGTDTQYF	TGCAGTGCTCAGACAGGAGGCACAGATACGCAGTATTTT
TRBJ1-5	TRBV12-3/TRBV12-4	-	TRBD1	CASRPDRGRNQPQHF	TGTGCCAGCAGACCTGACAGGGGCCGCAATCAGCCCCAGCATTTT
TRBJ2-7	TRBV14	-	-	CASSQGERQYF	TGTGCCAGCAGCCAAGGTGAGCGGCAGTACTTC
TRBJ1-2	TRBV6-6	-	TRBD1	CASGEGQIYGYTF	TGTGCCAGCGGGGAGGGACAGATCTATGGCTACACCTTC
TRBJ2-5	TRBV12-3/TRBV12-4	few	-	CASSFRVGETQYF	TGTGCCAGCAGTTTTCGGGTTGGGGAGACCCAGTACTTC
TRBJ2-1	TRBV9	-	-	CASSISLNEQFF	TGTGCCAGCAGCATTAGCCTAAATGAGCAGTTCTTC
TRBJ2-2	TRBV24-1	once	TRBD1	CATSDFGTGFGGELFF	TGTGCCACCAGTGACTTCGGGACAGGGTTCGGCGGGGAGCTGTTTTTT
TRBJ2-1	TRBV10-3	-	TRBD1	CAISGTGNYNEQFF	TGTGCCATCAGTGGGACAGGAAACTACAATGAGCAGTTCTTC
TRBJ2-3	TRBV12-3/TRBV12-4	-	-	CASSLGTPTDTQYF	TGTGCCAGCAGCCTCGGGACACCGACAGATACGCAGTATTTT
TRBJ1-1	TRBV12-3/TRBV12-4	once	-	CASGGPSRRSTEAFF	TGTGCCAGCGGGGGACCCTCTCGACGATCCACTGAAGCTTTCTTT
TRBJ1-6	TRBV19	-	-	CASSPGRSPLHF	TGTGCCAGTAGCCCGGGACGTTCACCCCTCCACTTT
TRBJ1-2	TRBV12-3/TRBV12-4	-	-	CASSLSQDGGYTF	TGTGCCAGCAGTTTATCGCAGGATGGAGGCTACACCTTC
TRBJ2-1	TRBV15	-	TRBD1	CATSRVGGQGHNEQFF	TGTGCCACCAGCAGAGTAGGGGGACAGGGGCATAATGAGCAGTTCTTC
TRBJ2-6	TRBV19	once	-	CASSTPTVSSGANVLTF	TGTGCCAGTAGTACCCCGACAGTTAGCTCTGGGGCCAACGTCCTGACTTTC
TRBJ2-3	TRBV5-4	-	-	CASSPPGRTDTQYF	TGTGCCAGCAGCCCCCCGGGGCGCACAGATACGCAGTATTTT
TRBJ2-1	TRBV29-1	-	TRBD1	CSVEDRMSSYNEQFF	TGCAGCGTTGAGGACAGGATGAGCTCCTACAATGAGCAGTTCTTC
TRBJ2-3	TRBV20-1	once	-	CSVPEALGSTDTQYF	TGCAGTGTCCCGGAGGCACTAGGGAGCACAGATACGCAGTATTTT
TRBJ2-4	TRBV6-1	-	TRBD1	CASSPRGSLAKNIQYF	TGTGCCAGCAGTCCCAGGGGGTCCTTAGCCAAAAACATTCAGTACTTC
TRBJ1-2	TRBV29-1	-	-	CSGGTVGGDYGYTF	TGCAGCGGCGGCACGGTGGGGGGCGACTATGGCTACACCTTC
TRBJ1-2	TRBV5-6	once	-	CASSLVQGRNYGYTF	TGTGCCAGCAGCTTGGTTCAGGGGAGAAACTATGGCTACACCTTC
TRBJ2-3	TRBV20-1	once	-	CSARPLSTTDTQYF	TGCAGTGCTAGACCCCTTTCGACCACAGATACGCAGTATTTT
TRBJ2-7	TRBV5-1	-	-	CASSLSGGYSYEQYF	TGCGCCAGCAGCTTGTCCGGAGGGTACTCCTACGAGCAGTACTTC
TRBJ2-3	TRBV15	-	TRBD2	CATSPTGGPQDTQYF	TGTGCCACCTCCCCTACGGGGGGGCCACAAGATACGCAGTATTTT
TRBJ1-1	TRBV20-1	-	-	CSARGVGGAFF	TGCAGTGCTAGAGGTGTCGGGGGGGCTTTCTTT
TRBJ1-1	TRBV19	-	-	CASSLARGRPGTEAFF	TGTGCCAGTAGTCTCGCGAGGGGACGCCCCGGCACTGAAGCTTTCTTT
TRBJ1-5	TRBV3-1	-	-	CASSRPGGNQPQHF	TGTGCCAGCAGCCGTCCCGGCGGCAATCAGCCCCAGCATTTT
TRBJ2-7	TRBV9	-	-	CASSGSGTYYYEQYF	TGTGCCAGCAGCGGGTCCGGGACATACTACTACGAGCAGTACTTC
TRBJ1-2	TRBV9	-	-	CASSPRQVDPGYGYTF	TGTGCCAGCAGCCCGCGACAGGTTGATCCGGGCTATGGCTACACCTTC
TRBJ2-2	TRBV3-1	-	TRBD1	CASSQSGQGLTGELFF	TGTGCCAGCAGCCAAAGCGGACAGGGGCTAACCGGGGAGCTGTTTTTT
TRBJ1-2	TRBV4-2	-	-	CASSQDLGGHYGYTF	TGTGCCAGCAGCCAAGATCTCGGGGGGCACTATGGCTACACCTTC
TRBJ2-5	TRBV24-1	-	-	CATSDNRPGARGWETQYF	TGTGCCACCAGCGACAATAGGCCCGGGGCCCGCGGTTGGGAGACCCAGTACTTC
TRBJ1-1	TRBV4-1	-	-	CASSQPTSRNTEAFF	TGCGCCAGCAGCCAACCAACCTCGAGGAACACTGAAGCTTTCTTT
TRBJ2-2	TRBV24-1	-	TRBD1	CATSDPSTGAGTGELFF	TGTGCCACCAGTGATCCTTCGACAGGGGCCGGCACCGGGGAGCTGTTTTTT
TRBJ2-2	TRBV7-9	-	TRBD1	CASSPTGGRLTNTGELFF	TGTGCCAGCAGCCCGACAGGGGGAAGATTAACGAACACCGGGGAGCTGTTTTTT
TRBJ2-1	TRBV9	-	TRBD2	CASSVQRDGGEQFF	TGTGCCAGCAGCGTACAGCGGGACGGTGGCGAGCAGTTCTTC
TRBJ1-1	TRBV7-9	-	TRBD1	CASSFGTVNTEAFF	TGTGCCAGCAGCTTTGGGACAGTGAACACTGAAGCTTTCTTT
TRBJ2-3	TRBV5-4	-	TRBD2	CASSRGSGGVGDTQYF	TGTGCCAGCAGCCGGGGTAGCGGGGGGGTCGGTGATACGCAGTATTTT
TRBJ1-5	TRBV6-6	-	-	CASIYLSGQPQHF	TGTGCCAGCATCTACCTATCTGGTCAGCCCCAGCATTTT
TRBJ2-3	TRBV20-1	once	-	CSAETGTDTQYF	TGCAGTGCTGAGACGGGAACAGATACGCAGTATTTT
TRBJ2-3	TRBV24-1	-	-	CATSENQPDTQYF	TGTGCCACCAGTGAGAACCAGCCGGATACGCAGTATTTT